The clone carrying this T cell receptor (beta chain) was observed once. These data originate in a study of CD8 T cells in Susac syndrome. Control patients had untreated stable or active relapsing-remitting multiple sclerosis by revised McDonald criteria. Negative magnetic isolation gave CD8+ and CD4+ cells; FACS enriched CD8+ TEMRA. An amount of RNA that ranged from roughly 0.45 to 1 ug was reverse transcribed with random hexamers. The TCR beta CDR3 was amplified by immunoSEQ multiplex PCR across 54 Vbeta, 13 Jbeta. TCRdb re-analysed the immunoSEQ multiplex PCR reads in MiXCR, keeping a single row per CDR3 protein. The top ten hold 0.095% of the sample, which has some 200,000 distinct CDR3 sequences, approximately 95% seen once. Trimming pared 6 bases from V and 1 base from J, leaving 15 bases between. CDR3 length: 14 amino acids. Germline CDR1 and CDR2: DFQATT and SNEGSKA (reference sequence).

Sample: CD4+ T cells from PBMCs. This receptor was identified in a human donor with multiple sclerosis. This chain connects TRBV20-1 to TRBJ2-5; D is unclear. CDR3 amino acids: CSARLTTSQETQYF. The CDR3 coding sequence is TGCAGTGCCCGACTTACGACTTCCCAAGAGACCCAGTACTTC.